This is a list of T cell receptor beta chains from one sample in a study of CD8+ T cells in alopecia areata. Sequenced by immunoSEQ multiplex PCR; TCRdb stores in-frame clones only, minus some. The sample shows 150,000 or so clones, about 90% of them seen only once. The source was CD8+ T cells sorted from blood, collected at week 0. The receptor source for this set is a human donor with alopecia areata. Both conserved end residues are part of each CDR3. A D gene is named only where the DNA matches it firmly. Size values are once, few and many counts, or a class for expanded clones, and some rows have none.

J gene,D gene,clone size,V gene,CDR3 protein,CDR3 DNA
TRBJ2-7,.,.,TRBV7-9,CASSYGQLEQYF,TGTGCCAGCAGCTACGGACAGCTCGAGCAGTACTTC
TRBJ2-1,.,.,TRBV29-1,CSVEKVGQTDNEQFF,TGCAGCGTTGAAAAAGTGGGACAAACTGACAATGAGCAGTTCTTC
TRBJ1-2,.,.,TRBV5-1,CASSLDLWVANYGYTF,TGCGCCAGCAGCTTGGACCTGTGGGTCGCTAACTATGGCTACACCTTC
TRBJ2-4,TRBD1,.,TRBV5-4,CASSSGGQGEAKNIQYF,TGTGCCAGCAGCTCAGGGGGACAGGGAGAAGCCAAAAACATTCAGTACTTC
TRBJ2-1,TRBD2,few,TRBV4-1,CASSQAIPPGLGYNEQFF,TGCGCCAGCAGCCAAGCTATCCCGCCGGGACTAGGCTACAATGAGCAGTTCTTC
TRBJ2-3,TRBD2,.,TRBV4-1,CASSQRLAGGPVDTQYF,TGCGCCAGCAGCCAAAGATTGGCGGGAGGGCCGGTAGATACGCAGTATTTT
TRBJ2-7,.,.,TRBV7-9,CASSLGTGVLYEQYF,TGTGCCAGCAGCTTAGGTACCGGGGTCCTCTACGAGCAGTACTTC
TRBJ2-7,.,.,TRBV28,CASSSRGPYEQYF,TGTGCCAGCAGCTCCCGGGGGCCCTACGAGCAGTACTTC
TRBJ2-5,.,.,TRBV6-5,CASRLGPFTQETQYF,TGTGCCAGCAGACTTGGACCGTTTACCCAAGAGACCCAGTACTTC
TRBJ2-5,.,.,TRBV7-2,CASSLEGGGETQYF,TGTGCCAGCAGCTTAGAAGGAGGCGGGGAGACCCAGTACTTC
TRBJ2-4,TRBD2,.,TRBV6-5,CASGNTPRTSLDF,TGTGCCAGCGGAAATACCCCACGGACTAGCCTAGACTTC
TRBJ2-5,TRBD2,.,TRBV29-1,CSVVSVSGREVETQYF,TGCAGCGTTGTTAGTGTTAGCGGGAGAGAAGTAGAGACCCAGTACTTC
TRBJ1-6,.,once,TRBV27,CASSLIGGARSPLHF,TGTGCCAGCAGTTTAATAGGTGGGGCTAGGTCACCCCTCCACTTT
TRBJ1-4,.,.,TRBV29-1,CSGAGGTNEKLFF,TGCAGCGGCGCCGGAGGGACTAATGAAAAACTGTTTTTT
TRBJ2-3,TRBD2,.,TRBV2,CASSEEIGTRTDTQYF,TGTGCCAGCAGTGAAGAGATTGGGACTAGAACAGATACGCAGTATTTT
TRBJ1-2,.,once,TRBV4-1,CASSPNPGGTNYGYTF,TGCGCCAGCAGCCCTAACCCGGGCGGGACCAACTATGGCTACACCTTC
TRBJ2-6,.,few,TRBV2,CASRRASLSGANVLTF,TGTGCCAGCAGGCGGGCTAGTCTATCTGGGGCCAACGTCCTGACTTTC
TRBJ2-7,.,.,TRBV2,CASRAKPTRDQYF,TGTGCCAGCAGAGCTAAACCGACCCGGGACCAGTACTTC
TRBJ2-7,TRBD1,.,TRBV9,CASSARQGYEQYF,TGTGCCAGCAGCGCACGACAGGGTTACGAGCAGTACTTC
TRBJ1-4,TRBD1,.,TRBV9,CASSATGASELFF,TGTGCCAGCAGTGCAACAGGGGCCTCCGAACTGTTTTTT
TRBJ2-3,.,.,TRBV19,CASRGLPGTDTQYF,TGTGCCAGCAGAGGACTCCCCGGCACAGATACGCAGTATTTT
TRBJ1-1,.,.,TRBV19,CASSSGDMNTEAFF,TGTGCCAGTAGTAGTGGAGATATGAACACTGAAGCTTTCTTT
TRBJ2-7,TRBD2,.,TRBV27,CASSLQGEGYEQYF,TGTGCCAGCAGTTTACAAGGGGAGGGGTACGAGCAGTACTTC
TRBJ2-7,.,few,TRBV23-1,CASSQDLGIVEEEYF,TGCGCCAGCAGTCAAGACCTAGGAATAGTAGAAGAGGAGTACTTC
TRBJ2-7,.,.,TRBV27,CASSFAGGSYEQYF,TGTGCCAGCAGTTTTGCAGGGGGGTCCTACGAGCAGTACTTC
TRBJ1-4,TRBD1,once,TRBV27,CASSPPGQGGLSNEKLFF,TGTGCCAGCAGCCCACCGGGACAGGGGGGCCTTTCTAATGAAAAACTGTTTTTT
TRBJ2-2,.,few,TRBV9,CASSSTGTGELFF,TGTGCCAGCAGTAGCACAGGCACCGGGGAGCTGTTTTTT
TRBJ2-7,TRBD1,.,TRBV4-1,CASSQRTLGQGASNEQYF,TGCGCCAGCAGCCAGCGTACTTTGGGACAGGGGGCGTCGAACGAGCAGTACTTC
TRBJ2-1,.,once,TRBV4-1,CASSIPYDNEQFF,TGCGCCAGCAGCATCCCCTACGACAATGAGCAGTTCTTC
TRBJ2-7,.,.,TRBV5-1,CASHTGGSSYEQYF,TGCGCCAGCCACACAGGAGGGAGCTCCTACGAGCAGTACTTC